A selection of T cell receptor beta chains follows, all from one sample in a study of cytomegalovirus exposure and HLA in healthy donors. The assay was immunoSEQ multiplex PCR, and TCRdb's table has in-frame clones only and misses some. Of about 110,000 clones in the sample, 70% to 80% were seen once. Sequencing was done on a sample of PBMCs. These receptors were collected from a woman aged 40 to 50 in good health and CMV-seronegative. CDR3s include the opening cysteine and the closing phenylalanine or tryptophan. Each record gives: D gene, V gene, clone size, J gene, CDR3 protein, CDR3 DNA. D genes are given only for firm matches. The size entry is marked missing in some rows and otherwise reads once, few, many or a size class.

TRBD2	TRBV29-1	.	TRBJ2-5	CSVGSGRARTQYF	TGCAGCGTTGGTAGCGGGAGGGCCAGGACCCAGTACTTC
TRBD2	TRBV27	once	TRBJ2-3	CASSLYDSGVTDTQYF	TGTGCCAGCAGTTTATACGATAGCGGGGTCACAGATACGCAGTATTTT
.	TRBV4-1	.	TRBJ2-3	CASSQDPLDLDTQYF	TGCGCCAGCAGCCAAGATCCTTTAGATCTGGATACGCAGTATTTT
TRBD2	TRBV7-2	.	TRBJ2-3	CASSPRGLAGVWGTDTQYF	TGTGCCAGCAGCCCCAGAGGACTAGCGGGAGTGTGGGGCACAGATACGCAGTATTTT
.	TRBV28	.	TRBJ2-1	CASSSTGHEQFF	TGTGCCAGCAGTTCGACAGGACATGAGCAGTTCTTC
TRBD1	TRBV7-2	.	TRBJ1-5	CASSLGQGSQPQHF	TGTGCCAGCAGCCTCGGACAGGGCAGTCAGCCCCAGCATTTT
.	TRBV5-4	.	TRBJ1-2	CASSFYGGEGYTF	TGTGCCAGCAGCTTTTATGGGGGCGAAGGCTACACCTTC
TRBD2	TRBV27	few	TRBJ2-1	CASSSLIAGGTPYNEQFF	TGTGCCAGCAGTTCCCTAATAGCGGGAGGAACCCCCTACAATGAGCAGTTCTTC
.	TRBV29-1	.	TRBJ2-7	CSVDQGSYEQYF	TGCAGCGTTGACCAGGGTTCCTACGAGCAGTACTTC
TRBD2	TRBV4-3	few	TRBJ2-5	CASSQELAGEETQYF	TGCGCCAGCAGCCAAGAACTAGCGGGGGAAGAGACCCAGTACTTC
TRBD1	TRBV6-5	.	TRBJ1-2	CASSTRGGRHGYTF	TGTGCCAGCAGTACACGAGGGGGCAGGCATGGCTACACCTTC
TRBD1	TRBV10-3	few	TRBJ1-3	CAIRDSGNTIYF	TGTGCCATCCGGGACAGCGGAAACACCATATATTTT
.	TRBV15	.	TRBJ2-2	CATSRGFRAGGELFF	TGTGCCACCAGCAGAGGGTTCAGGGCCGGGGGGGAGCTGTTTTTT
.	TRBV6-1	.	TRBJ1-6	CASRVPGSGVSPLHF	TGTGCCAGCAGAGTCCCAGGGTCGGGGGTTTCACCCCTCCACTTT
.	TRBV30	few	TRBJ2-7	CAWSGSRGKGYEQYF	TGTGCCTGGAGTGGGTCGAGGGGGAAGGGCTACGAGCAGTACTTC
TRBD1	TRBV4-3	.	TRBJ1-1	CASSQEDRGGTEAFF	TGCGCCAGCAGCCAAGAGGACAGGGGGGGAACTGAAGCTTTCTTT